Below, 5 T cell receptor beta chains from the same sample are listed, as sequenced in a study of cytomegalovirus exposure and HLA in healthy donors. The method was immunoSEQ multiplex PCR; TCRdb's version includes in-frame clones alone and lacks a portion of them. The sample has roughly 68,000 clones, roughly 97% seen once. Material: PBMCs. Source of these receptors: a man between 18 and 29 years old in good health and CMV-seronegative.

This chain joins TRBV18 and TRBJ2-2; 9 bases line up with TRBD1. The CDR3 extends over 15 amino acids. The V gene end was trimmed by 2 bases and the J gene end by 6 bases; junction bases not matched to a gene: 4. The germline V gene encodes CDR1 KGHSH and CDR2 LQKENI. CDR3 amino acids: CASSPRTGGSGELFF. The CDR3 nucleotides read TGTGCCAGCTCACCAAGAACAGGGGGCTCCGGGGAGCTGTTTTTT.

The chain carries TRBV30 and TRBJ2-6; 9 positions match TRBD1. The ends lost 1 base at V and 0 bases at J; junction bases unmatched: 4. The CDR3 length is 17 residues. Per the germline V gene, CDR1 is GTSNPN and CDR2 is SVGIG (reference sequence). CDR3 coding DNA: TGTGCCTGGAGTGGACAGGGGGGAGTCTCTGGGGCCAACGTCCTGACTTTC. This sequence encodes CAWSGQGGVSGANVLTF.

The chain carries TRBV5-1 and TRBJ1-2, with D tentatively TRBD1 (5 bases). The CDR3 runs to 14 residues. The ends were cut back, 0 bases at V and 5 bases at J, with 11 bases in the middle. The germline gives CDR1 SGHRS, CDR2 YFSETQ. CDR3 region: CASSLERGPYGYTF. The CDR3 DNA reads TGCGCCAGCAGCTTGGAGCGGGGCCCGTATGGCTACACCTTC.

This chain joins TRBV28 and TRBJ1-1, with 7 bases lining up with TRBD1. Germline values: CDR1 MDHEN, CDR2 SYDVKM. The V segment lost 5 bases and the J segment 1 base; nucleotides outside the gene matches: 7. The CDR3 is 15 amino acids. The CDR3 sequence: CASSKEGAGNTEAFF. The CDR3 bases are TGTGCCAGCAGTAAGGAGGGGGCGGGGAACACTGAAGCTTTCTTT.

V gene TRBV4-1 combines with J gene TRBJ2-5, with TRBD2 matching over 12 bases. The CDR3 length is 15 residues. Germline CDR1 and CDR2: MGHRA and YSYEKL. Trimming at V came to 4 bases and at J to 4 bases, leaving 4 bases not matched to a gene. The CDR3 DNA reads as TGCGCCAGCAGCCGACTAGCGGGGGAGGGAGAGACCCAGTACTTC. This translates into CASSRLAGEGETQYF.